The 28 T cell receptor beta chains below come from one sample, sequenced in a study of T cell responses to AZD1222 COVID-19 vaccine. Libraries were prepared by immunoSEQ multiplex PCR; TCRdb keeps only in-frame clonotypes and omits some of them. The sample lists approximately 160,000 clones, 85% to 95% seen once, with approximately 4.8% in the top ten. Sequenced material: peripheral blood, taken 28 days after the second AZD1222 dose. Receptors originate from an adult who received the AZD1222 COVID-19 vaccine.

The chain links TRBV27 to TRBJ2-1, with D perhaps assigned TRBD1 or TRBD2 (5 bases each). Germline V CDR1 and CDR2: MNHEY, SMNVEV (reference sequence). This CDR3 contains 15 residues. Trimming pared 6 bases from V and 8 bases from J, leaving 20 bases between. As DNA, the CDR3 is TGTGCCAGCAGCCCGGACGACGGGGTAGGGGATGAGCAGTTCTTC. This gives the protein CASSPDDGVGDEQFF.

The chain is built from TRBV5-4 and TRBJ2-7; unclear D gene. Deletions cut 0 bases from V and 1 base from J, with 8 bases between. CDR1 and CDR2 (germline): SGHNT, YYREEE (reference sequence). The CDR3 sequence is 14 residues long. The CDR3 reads CASSLAADSYEQYF. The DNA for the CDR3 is TGTGCCAGCAGCTTGGCGGCCGATTCCTACGAGCAGTACTTC.

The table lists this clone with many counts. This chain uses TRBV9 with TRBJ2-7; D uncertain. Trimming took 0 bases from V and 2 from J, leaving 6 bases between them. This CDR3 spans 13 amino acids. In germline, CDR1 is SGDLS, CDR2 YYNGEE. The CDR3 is CASSVDLPYEQYF. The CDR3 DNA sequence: TGTGCCAGCAGCGTAGACCTACCCTACGAGCAGTACTTC.

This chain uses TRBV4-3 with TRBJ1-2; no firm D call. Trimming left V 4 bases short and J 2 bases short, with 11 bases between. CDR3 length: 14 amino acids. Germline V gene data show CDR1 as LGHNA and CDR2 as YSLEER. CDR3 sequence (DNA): TGCGCCAGCAGCCTACTGGACGGGAACTATGGCTACACCTTC. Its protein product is CASSLLDGNYGYTF.

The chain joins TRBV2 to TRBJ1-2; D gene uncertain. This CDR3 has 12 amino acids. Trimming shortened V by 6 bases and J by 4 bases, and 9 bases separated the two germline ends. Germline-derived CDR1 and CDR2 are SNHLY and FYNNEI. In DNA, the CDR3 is TGTGCCAGCAGCCCATATGGCTATGGCTACACCTTC. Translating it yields CASSPYGYGYTF.

The CDR3 region is CASSQDLAQPQHF. The CDR3 DNA is TGTGCCAGCAGCCAAGATCTCGCTCAGCCCCAGCATTTT. The chain couples TRBV3-1 (or the pseudogene TRBV3-2) to TRBJ1-5; no reliable D call. The germline gives CDR1 LGHDT, CDR2 YNNKEL (reference sequence). Trimming pared 0 bases from V and 6 bases from J, leaving 6 bases between. The CDR3 spans 13 residues.

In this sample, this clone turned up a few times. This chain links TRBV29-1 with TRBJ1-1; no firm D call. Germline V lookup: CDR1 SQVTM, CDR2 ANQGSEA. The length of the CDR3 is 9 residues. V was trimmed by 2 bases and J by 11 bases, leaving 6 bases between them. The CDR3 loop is CSVESGAFF. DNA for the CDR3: TGCAGCGTTGAATCCGGGGCTTTCTTT. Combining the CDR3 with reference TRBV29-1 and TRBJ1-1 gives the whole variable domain SAVISQKPSRDICQRGTSLTIQCQVDSQVTMMFWYRQQPGQSLTLIATANQGSEATYESGFVIDKFPISRPNLTFSTLTVSNMSPEDSSIYLCSVESGAFFGQGTRLTVV.

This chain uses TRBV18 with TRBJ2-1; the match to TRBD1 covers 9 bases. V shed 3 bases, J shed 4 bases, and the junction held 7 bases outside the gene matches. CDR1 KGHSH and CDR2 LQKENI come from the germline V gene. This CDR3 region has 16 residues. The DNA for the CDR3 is TGTGCCAGCTCACCCCAGACCGGGACAGGGTACAATGAGCAGTTCTTC. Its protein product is CASSPQTGTGYNEQFF.

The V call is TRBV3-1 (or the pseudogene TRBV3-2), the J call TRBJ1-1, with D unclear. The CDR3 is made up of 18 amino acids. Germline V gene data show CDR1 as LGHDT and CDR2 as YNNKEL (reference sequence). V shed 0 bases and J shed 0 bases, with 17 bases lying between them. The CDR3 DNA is TGTGCCAGCAGCCAAGACACGCAGATCATGCTTATGAACACTGAAGCTTTCTTT. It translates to CASSQDTQIMLMNTEAFF.

The CDR3 protein is CASRSRGLSPSTDTQYF. As DNA, the CDR3 is TGTGCCAGTCGATCGCGGGGACTTTCGCCTAGCACAGATACGCAGTATTTT. The chain links TRBV3-1 (or the pseudogene TRBV3-2) to TRBJ2-3; tentatively, D is TRBD2 (6 bases). V was cut by 9 bases and J by 0 bases, with 22 bases left in between. Germline values: CDR1 LGHDT, CDR2 YNNKEL (reference sequence). The CDR3 has 17 residues.

CDR3 in amino acids: CASSPLSQGANQPQHF. The CDR3 nucleotides are TGTGCCAGCTCACCACTCTCGCAGGGCGCGAATCAGCCCCAGCATTTT. The chain couples TRBV18 to TRBJ1-5, with D possibly matching TRBD1 (5 bases). V lost 1 base to trimming and J lost 4 bases, with 14 bases between them. The CDR3 is made up of 16 amino acids. Per the germline V gene, CDR1 is KGHSH and CDR2 is LQKENI.

This CDR3 reads CASSLTGMGNNQPQHF. In DNA form, the CDR3 reads TGTGCCAGCAGCTTAACAGGAATGGGTAACAATCAGCCCCAGCATTTT. This chain links TRBV7-9 with TRBJ1-5, with a tentative D call TRBD1 (5 bases). Germline CDR1 SEHNR, CDR2 FQNEAQ (reference sequence). This CDR3 contains 16 residues. With 2 bases removed from V and 3 bases from J, the gap between germline ends came to 14 bases.

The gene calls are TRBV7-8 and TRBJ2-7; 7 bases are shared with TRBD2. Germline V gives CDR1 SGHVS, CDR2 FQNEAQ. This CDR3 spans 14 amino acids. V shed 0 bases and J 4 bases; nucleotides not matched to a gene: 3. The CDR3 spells CASSLAGGVYEQYF. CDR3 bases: TGTGCCAGCAGCTTAGCGGGAGGGGTTTACGAGCAGTACTTC.

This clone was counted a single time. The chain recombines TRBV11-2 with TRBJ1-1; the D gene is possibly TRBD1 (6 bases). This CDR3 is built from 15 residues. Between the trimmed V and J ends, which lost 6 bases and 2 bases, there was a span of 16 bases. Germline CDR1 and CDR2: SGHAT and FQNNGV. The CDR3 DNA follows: TGTGCCAGCAGACCCCCCGGGACACTCAACACTGAAGCTTTCTTT. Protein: CASRPPGTLNTEAFF.

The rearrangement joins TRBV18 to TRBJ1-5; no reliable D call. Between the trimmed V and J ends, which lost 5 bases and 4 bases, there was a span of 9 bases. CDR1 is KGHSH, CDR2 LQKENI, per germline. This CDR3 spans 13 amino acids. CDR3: CASSTLENQPQHF. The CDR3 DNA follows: TGTGCCAGCTCAACGCTGGAGAATCAGCCCCAGCATTTT.

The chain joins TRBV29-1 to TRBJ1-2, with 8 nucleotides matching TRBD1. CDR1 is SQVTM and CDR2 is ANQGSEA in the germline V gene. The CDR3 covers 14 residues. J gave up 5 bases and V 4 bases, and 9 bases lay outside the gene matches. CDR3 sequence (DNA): TGCAGCGTTGTACCCAGGGGGCTGGAGTATGGCTACACCTTC. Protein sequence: CSVVPRGLEYGYTF.

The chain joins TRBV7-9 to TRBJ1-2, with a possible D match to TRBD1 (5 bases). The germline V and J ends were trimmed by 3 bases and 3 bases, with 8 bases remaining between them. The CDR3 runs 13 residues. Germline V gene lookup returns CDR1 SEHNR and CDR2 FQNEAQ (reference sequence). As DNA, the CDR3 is TGTGCCAGCAGCTTCGGGGGAGACTATGGCTACACCTTC. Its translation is CASSFGGDYGYTF. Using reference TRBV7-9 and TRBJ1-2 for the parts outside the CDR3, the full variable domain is DTGVSQNPRHKITKRGQNVTFRCDPISEHNRLYWYRQTLGQGPEFLTYFQNEAQLEKSRLLSDRFSAERPKGSFSTLEIQRTEQGDSAMYLCASSFGGDYGYTFGSGTRLTVV.

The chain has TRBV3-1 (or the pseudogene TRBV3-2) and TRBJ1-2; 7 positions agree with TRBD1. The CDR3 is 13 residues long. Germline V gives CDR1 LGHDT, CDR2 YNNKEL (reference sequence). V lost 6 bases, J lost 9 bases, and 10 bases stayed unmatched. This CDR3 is CASRPTGVLSYTF. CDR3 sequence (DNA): TGTGCCAGCAGACCAACAGGGGTACTCAGCTACACCTTC.

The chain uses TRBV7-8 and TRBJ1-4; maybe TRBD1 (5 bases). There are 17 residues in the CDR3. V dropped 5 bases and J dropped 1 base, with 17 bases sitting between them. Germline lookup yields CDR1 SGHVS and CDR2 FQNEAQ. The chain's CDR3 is CASSLTGQGLTNEKLFF. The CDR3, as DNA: TGTGCCAGCAGCCTTACGGGGCAAGGCTTAACTAATGAAAAACTGTTTTTT.

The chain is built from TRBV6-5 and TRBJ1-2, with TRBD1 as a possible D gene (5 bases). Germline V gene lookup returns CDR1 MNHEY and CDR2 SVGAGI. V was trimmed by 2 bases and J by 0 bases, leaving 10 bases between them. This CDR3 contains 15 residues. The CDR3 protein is CASSYAVGPNYGYTF. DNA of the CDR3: TGTGCCAGCAGTTACGCCGTGGGGCCTAACTATGGCTACACCTTC.

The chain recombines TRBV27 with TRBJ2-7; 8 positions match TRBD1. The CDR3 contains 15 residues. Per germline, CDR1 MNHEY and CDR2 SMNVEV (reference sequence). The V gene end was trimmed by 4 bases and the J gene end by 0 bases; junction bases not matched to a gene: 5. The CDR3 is CASSSQQGVSYEQYF. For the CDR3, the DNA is TGTGCCAGCAGTTCCCAACAGGGGGTCTCCTACGAGCAGTACTTC.

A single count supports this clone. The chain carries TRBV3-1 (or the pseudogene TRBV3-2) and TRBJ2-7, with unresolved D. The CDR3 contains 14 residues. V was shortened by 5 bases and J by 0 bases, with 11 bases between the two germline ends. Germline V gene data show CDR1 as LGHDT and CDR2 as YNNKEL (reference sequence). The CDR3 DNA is TGTGCCAGCAGCAACTACCCGAGCTCCTACGAGCAGTACTTC. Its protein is CASSNYPSSYEQYF.

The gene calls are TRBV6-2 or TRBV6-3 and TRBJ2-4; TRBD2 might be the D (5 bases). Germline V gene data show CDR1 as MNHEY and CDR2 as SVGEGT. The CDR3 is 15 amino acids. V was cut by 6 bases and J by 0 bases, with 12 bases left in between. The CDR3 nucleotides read TGTGCCAGCAGCCAAACTGGACTAGCCAAAAACATTCAGTACTTC. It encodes CASSQTGLAKNIQYF.

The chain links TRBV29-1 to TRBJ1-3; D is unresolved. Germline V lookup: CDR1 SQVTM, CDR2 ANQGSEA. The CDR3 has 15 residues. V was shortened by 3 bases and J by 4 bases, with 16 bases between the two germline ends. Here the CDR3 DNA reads TGCAGCGTTGAGTACGGGTCGGAACGAGGAAACACCATATATTTT. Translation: CSVEYGSERGNTIYF.

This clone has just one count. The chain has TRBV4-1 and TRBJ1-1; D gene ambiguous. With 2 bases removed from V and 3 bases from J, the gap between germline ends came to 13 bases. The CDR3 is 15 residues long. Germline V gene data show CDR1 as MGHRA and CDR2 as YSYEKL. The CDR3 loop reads CASSQRLVGYTEAFF. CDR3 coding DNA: TGCGCCAGCAGCCAAAGGTTGGTTGGGTACACTGAAGCTTTCTTT.

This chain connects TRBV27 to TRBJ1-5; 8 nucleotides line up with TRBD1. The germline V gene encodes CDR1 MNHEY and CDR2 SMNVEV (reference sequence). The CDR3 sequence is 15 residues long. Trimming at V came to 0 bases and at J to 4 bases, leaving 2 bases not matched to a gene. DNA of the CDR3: TGTGCCAGCAGTTTATCCACAGGGGGAAATCAGCCCCAGCATTTT. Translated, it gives CASSLSTGGNQPQHF.

In nucleotides, the CDR3 is TGTGCCAGCAGCTTATGGGTTCCGTACCAAGAGACCCAGTACTTC. Its translation: CASSLWVPYQETQYF. The chain recombines TRBV11-2 with TRBJ2-5; D ambiguous. Germline assignment: CDR1 SGHAT and CDR2 FQNNGV. This CDR3 spans 15 amino acids. V was cut by 2 bases and J by 0 bases, with 10 bases left in between.

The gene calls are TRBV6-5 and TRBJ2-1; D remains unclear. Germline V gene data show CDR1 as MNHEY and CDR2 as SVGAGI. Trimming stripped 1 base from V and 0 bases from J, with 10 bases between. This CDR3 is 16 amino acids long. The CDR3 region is CASSYLEPSSYNEQFF. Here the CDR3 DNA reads TGTGCCAGCAGTTACTTGGAACCTAGCTCCTACAATGAGCAGTTCTTC.